The present entry profiles one T cell receptor beta chain with its context. The CDR3 has 15 residues. Germline V CDR1 and CDR2: LNHDA, SQIVND (reference sequence). V shed 8 bases and J 2 bases; nucleotides not matched to a gene: 11. The assay was immunoSEQ multiplex PCR, and TCRdb's table has in-frame clones only and misses some. The data hold 80,000 or so clones, with about 90% observed a single time. This entry belongs to a study of T cell responses to AZD1222 COVID-19 vaccine. The receptor comes from an adult in good health. The sequencing used peripheral blood, collected on day 0 of AZD1222 vaccination. The gene calls are TRBV19 and TRBJ1-2; 7 nucleotides match TRBD1. CDR3 DNA: TGTGCCAGTCTTCCGGGACAGATTAGGAACTATGGCTACACCTTC. Translated, it gives CASLPGQIRNYGYTF.